One sample yielded the 23 T cell receptor beta chains listed below, sequenced in a study of siplizumab effects on memory and regulatory T cells. The data were produced by immunoSEQ multiplex PCR, yet TCRdb's version contains in-frame clones alone and is incomplete. The sample lists about 91,000 clones, roughly 95% occurring once. Specimen: naive CD4+ T cells sorted from blood. The receptors come from a human donor in good health.

The V gene is TRBV25-1, the J gene TRBJ2-5; either TRBD1 or TRBD2 may supply D (5 bases each). The CDR3 extends over 15 amino acids. CDR1 is MGHDK and CDR2 is SYGVNS in the germline V gene. V was trimmed by 6 bases and J by 6 bases, leaving 20 bases between them. The CDR3 sequence is CASSAVDDTGQTQYF. CDR3 nucleotides: TGTGCCAGCAGCGCGGTGGATGACACGGGACAGACCCAGTACTTC.

The chain carries TRBV6-5 and TRBJ2-1; 10 bases line up with TRBD2. The ends lost 6 bases at V and 2 bases at J; junction bases unmatched: 4. Per germline, CDR1 MNHEY and CDR2 SVGAGI. The CDR3 loop spans 15 amino acids. CDR3 residues: CASRVAGGTYNEQFF. CDR3 sequence (DNA): TGTGCCAGCAGGGTAGCGGGGGGAACCTACAATGAGCAGTTCTTC.

V gene TRBV10-3 combines with J gene TRBJ1-6; D is unresolved. Germline V gene lookup returns CDR1 ENHRY and CDR2 SYGVKD. The CDR3 has 13 amino acids. Trimming took 10 bases from V and 7 from J, leaving 14 bases between them. CDR3 sequence reads: CASERVPNSPLHF. The CDR3 DNA follows: TGTGCCAGCGAGCGGGTCCCAAATTCACCCCTCCACTTT.

The chain has TRBV9 and TRBJ2-7, with 8 bases fitting TRBD2. The CDR3 is 15 residues long. Germline CDR1 is SGDLS and CDR2 is YYNGEE. The V segment lost 3 bases and the J segment 0 bases; nucleotides outside the gene matches: 5. CDR3 protein: CASSGGTSGSYEQYF. CDR3 DNA: TGTGCCAGCAGCGGCGGGACTAGTGGCTCCTACGAGCAGTACTTC. The whole variable domain, remainder taken from reference TRBV9 and TRBJ2-7, is DSGVTQTPKHLITATGQRVTLRCSPRSGDLSVYWYQQSLDQGLQFLIQYYNGEERAKGNILERFSAQQFPDLHSELNLSSLELGDSALYFCASSGGTSGSYEQYFGPGTRLTVT.

The chain combines TRBV2 with TRBJ2-3; 16 bases align to TRBD2. J lost 0 bases, V lost 7 bases, and 7 bases had no gene match. The CDR3 runs to 18 residues. Germline lookup yields CDR1 SNHLY and CDR2 FYNNEI. The CDR3: CASTDLGLAGGSTDTQYF. Here the CDR3 DNA reads TGTGCCAGCACCGACTTGGGACTAGCGGGGGGGAGCACAGATACGCAGTATTTT.

V and J are TRBV21-1 and TRBJ1-1. TRBV21-1 is classified as a pseudogene. The CDR3 contains 15 residues. CDR3 sequence (DNA): TGTGCCAGCAGCAAACAAGCCCAAGGTTTAGGGAAAGCTTTCTTT. Its translation is CASSKQAQGLGKAFF.

The gene calls are TRBV6-5 and TRBJ2-7, with D perhaps matching TRBD1 (5 bases). V lost 2 bases, J lost 0 bases, and 14 bases lay in between. CDR3 length: 16 amino acids. Germline V lookup: CDR1 MNHEY, CDR2 SVGAGI. In DNA, the CDR3 is TGTGCCAGCAGTTACAATCCCCAGGGAAGCTCCTACGAGCAGTACTTC. Translation gives CASSYNPQGSSYEQYF.

The chain combines TRBV9 with TRBJ2-1; maybe TRBD2 (6 bases). The CDR3 covers 15 residues. The V gene lost 4 bases and the J gene lost 0 bases, with 11 bases spanning the gap. CDR1 and CDR2 (germline): SGDLS, YYNGEE. CDR3: CASSTRLVSYNEQFF. The CDR3 DNA follows: TGTGCCAGCAGCACTCGACTAGTCTCCTACAATGAGCAGTTCTTC.

V gene TRBV6-1 combines with J gene TRBJ2-6; the D is unclear. Germline CDR1 reads MNHNS; CDR2 reads SASEGT. Trimming cost V 1 base and J 4 bases, with 17 bases left between them. The CDR3 has 18 amino acids. The CDR3 sequence: CASSEGQVGVWGANVLTF. CDR3 coding DNA: TGTGCCAGCAGTGAAGGTCAGGTTGGGGTATGGGGGGCCAACGTCCTGACTTTC.

This rearrangement joins TRBV6-5 to TRBJ2-7, with TRBD1 matching over 8 bases. This CDR3 has 14 residues. Looked up from germline, CDR1 is MNHEY and CDR2 is SVGAGI. J was trimmed by 6 bases and V by 6 bases; bases with no gene match: 10. CDR3: CASSPGGLRAEQYF. The CDR3 coding sequence is TGTGCCAGCAGCCCAGGGGGCCTTCGGGCCGAGCAGTACTTC.

The chain couples TRBV7-9 to TRBJ1-6; D ambiguous. Deletions cut 3 bases from V and 14 bases from J, with 11 bases between. The CDR3 is 12 residues long. Germline V gene sequence: CDR1 SEHNR, CDR2 FQNEAQ (reference sequence). CDR3 DNA: TGTGCCAGCAGCTTCGAGGGCTTCACCCTCCACTTT. Residues: CASSFEGFTLHF.

The V and J genes are TRBV2 and TRBJ2-7; 10 bases align to TRBD1. Germline CDR1 and CDR2: SNHLY and FYNNEI. This CDR3 contains 14 residues. The trim removed 8 bases at V and 4 bases at J, leaving 8 bases unmatched. This CDR3 reads CASLAGQGRYEQYF. The DNA for the CDR3 is TGTGCCAGCCTGGCGGGACAGGGGAGATACGAGCAGTACTTC.

V is TRBV7-2 and J is TRBJ2-1; 9 bases line up with TRBD2. Germline trimming cut 2 bases from V and 5 bases from J; bases unmatched to any gene: 7. Per germline, CDR1 SGHTA and CDR2 FQGNSA. CDR3 length equals 16 residues. As DNA, the CDR3 is TGTGCCAGCAGCTTATATTTAGCGGGGGCAAACAATGAGCAGTTCTTC. Its translation is CASSLYLAGANNEQFF.

The chain uses TRBV6-4 and TRBJ1-5, with D unclear. CDR1 MRHNA and CDR2 SNTAGT come from the germline V gene. CDR3 length: 16 amino acids. The V end was cut by 4 bases, the J end by 5 bases, with 18 bases between. The chain's CDR3 is CASSAPFDAAYQPQHF. Written as DNA, the CDR3 is TGTGCCAGCAGTGCCCCTTTCGACGCCGCGTATCAGCCCCAGCATTTT.

The chain is built from TRBV7-3 and TRBJ2-3; a possible D gene is TRBD2 (6 bases). This CDR3 is built from 13 residues. Germline assignment: CDR1 SGHTA and CDR2 FQGTGA. With 8 bases removed from V and 3 bases from J, the gap between germline ends came to 12 bases. The CDR3 region has the DNA TGTGCCAGCGGACCTGGGGGGACAGATACGCAGTATTTT. Translation: CASGPGGTDTQYF.

The V and J genes are TRBV2 and TRBJ1-2; D not certain. The V end was cut by 5 bases, the J end by 0 bases, with 13 bases between. This CDR3 is built from 15 residues. CDR1 and CDR2 (germline): SNHLY, FYNNEI. The CDR3 DNA reads TGTGCCAGCAGTCCTCGAAGGAACACTAACTATGGCTACACCTTC. Its protein product is CASSPRRNTNYGYTF.

The V call is TRBV2, the J call TRBJ1-4, with a weak D call TRBD1 (5 bases). Germline V CDR1 and CDR2: SNHLY, FYNNEI. V shed 3 bases and J shed 5 bases, with 7 bases lying between them. The CDR3 totals 13 residues. The CDR3: CASSDEGNEKLFF. DNA of the CDR3: TGTGCCAGCAGTGATGAGGGGAATGAAAAACTGTTTTTT.

The chain combines TRBV28 with TRBJ2-7, with 7 bases that match TRBD1. This CDR3 spans 13 amino acids. With 5 bases clipped from V and 6 bases from J, the junction kept 7 bases outside the gene matches. CDR1 is MDHEN, CDR2 SYDVKM, per germline. The CDR3 loop reads CASSNPTGPEQYF. DNA of the CDR3: TGTGCCAGCAGTAATCCGACAGGGCCCGAGCAGTACTTC.

This clone was seen only a few times. The chain couples TRBV20-1 to TRBJ1-1; D remains unclear. Trimming removed 0 bases at V and 5 bases at J, with 1 base between. The CDR3 contains 10 residues. Per the germline V gene, CDR1 is DFQATT and CDR2 is SNEGSKA (reference sequence). CDR3 nucleotides: TGCAGTGCTAGAGAAACTGAAGCTTTCTTT. It encodes CSARETEAFF.

This chain links TRBV7-9 with TRBJ2-2; D is unresolved. The CDR3 length is 14 residues. Between the trimmed V and J ends, which lost 4 bases and 5 bases, there was a span of 11 bases. CDR1 and CDR2 (germline): SEHNR, FQNEAQ (reference sequence). DNA of the CDR3: TGTGCCAGCAGCTCCGGCGCCGGTACCGGGGAGCTGTTTTTT. It encodes CASSSGAGTGELFF.

This clone was seen only a few times. The chain links TRBV6-5 to TRBJ1-6; D is undetermined. Between the trimmed V and J ends, which lost 1 base and 6 bases, there was a span of 10 bases. Germline-derived CDR1 and CDR2 are MNHEY and SVGAGI. CDR3 size: 15 residues. The CDR3 DNA sequence: TGTGCCAGCAGTTACTATCCGGGTTCTAATTCACCCCTCCACTTT. It is translated as CASSYYPGSNSPLHF.

This clone appeared once. This chain connects TRBV18 to TRBJ2-7; 7 bases align to TRBD2. CDR1 is KGHSH, CDR2 LQKENI, per germline. The CDR3 covers 15 residues. V was pared by 6 bases and J by 3 bases, with 11 bases of the junction left unmatched. The CDR3 protein is CASSPLQAGSYEQYF. CDR3 bases: TGTGCCAGCTCCCCTCTCCAAGCGGGGAGCTACGAGCAGTACTTC.

The chain links TRBV5-1 to TRBJ1-4; a weak D match, TRBD1 (6 bases). Trimming removed 6 bases at V and 4 bases at J, with 22 bases between. The CDR3 is 17 amino acids. Germline CDR1 is SGHRS and CDR2 is YFSETQ. The DNA for the CDR3 is TGCGCCAGCACGGACAGACCGAGACTCGATCGTAATGAAAAACTGTTTTTT. Translated: CASTDRPRLDRNEKLFF. The full variable domain, its missing parts supplied by reference TRBV5-1 and TRBJ1-4, is KAGVTQTPRYLIKTRGQQVTLSCSPISGHRSVSWYQQTPGQGLQFLFEYFSETQRNKGNFPGRFSGRQFSNSRSEMNVSTLELGDSALYLCASTDRPRLDRNEKLFFGSGTQLSVL.